The rows below give T cell receptor beta chains drawn from one sample of a study of shared clonotypes between healthy human individuals. Using immunoSEQ multiplex PCR, the repertoire was profiled, and TCRdb retains in-frame clones only, with some absent. The table records roughly 520,000 clones, 90% to 97% of them present only once. The sample consisted of naive CD4+ T cells sorted from blood. Receptors were obtained from a woman in her thirties in good health. Each CDR3 is given with its conserved first and last residue. Fields, in order: V gene, D gene, J gene, clone size, CDR3 length, CDR3 protein, CDR3 DNA. D genes are given only for firm matches. The size entry is marked missing in some rows and otherwise reads once, few, many or a size class.

v_call: TRBV27; d_call: TRBD2; j_call: TRBJ2-2; clone_size: -; cdr3_length: 15; cdr3_aa: CASSFSGRSVGELFF; cdr3_nt: TGTGCCAGCAGTTTTAGCGGGAGGTCCGTCGGGGAGCTGTTTTTT
v_call: TRBV10-3; d_call: -; j_call: TRBJ1-1; clone_size: -; cdr3_length: 16; cdr3_aa: CAISESDFSRGTEAFF; cdr3_nt: TGTGCCATCAGTGAGTCCGACTTTTCCCGGGGCACTGAAGCTTTCTTT
v_call: TRBV11-2; d_call: -; j_call: TRBJ2-1; clone_size: once; cdr3_length: 15; cdr3_aa: CASSLGLVSVNEQFF; cdr3_nt: TGTGCCAGCAGCTTAGGTTTGGTTTCGGTCAATGAGCAGTTCTTC
v_call: TRBV28; d_call: TRBD1; j_call: TRBJ1-2; clone_size: -; cdr3_length: 16; cdr3_aa: CASSYSPGQGNYGYTF; cdr3_nt: TGTGCCAGCAGTTATTCCCCGGGACAGGGGAACTATGGCTACACCTTC
v_call: TRBV7-6; d_call: -; j_call: TRBJ2-3; clone_size: -; cdr3_length: 14; cdr3_aa: CASSRWDHTDTQYF; cdr3_nt: TGTGCCAGCAGCCGGTGGGACCACACAGATACGCAGTATTTT
v_call: TRBV30; d_call: -; j_call: TRBJ1-4; clone_size: -; cdr3_length: 13; cdr3_aa: CAWSAGYNEKLFF; cdr3_nt: TGTGCCTGGAGTGCTGGTTATAATGAAAAACTGTTTTTT
v_call: TRBV19; d_call: -; j_call: TRBJ2-2; clone_size: -; cdr3_length: 17; cdr3_aa: CASSSLYGRGNTGELFF; cdr3_nt: TGTGCCAGTAGTTCTCTCTACGGGAGAGGAAACACCGGGGAGCTGTTTTTT
v_call: TRBV28; d_call: -; j_call: TRBJ2-1; clone_size: -; cdr3_length: 14; cdr3_aa: CASNPKGIYNEQFF; cdr3_nt: TGTGCCAGCAACCCCAAGGGGATCTACAATGAGCAGTTCTTC
v_call: TRBV19; d_call: TRBD1; j_call: TRBJ1-2; clone_size: -; cdr3_length: 12; cdr3_aa: CASRTGTDGYTF; cdr3_nt: TGTGCCAGTAGAACCGGGACAGATGGCTACACCTTC
v_call: TRBV5-1; d_call: TRBD1; j_call: TRBJ2-1; clone_size: -; cdr3_length: 15; cdr3_aa: CASSFWTGGRDEQFF; cdr3_nt: TGCGCCAGCAGCTTTTGGACAGGGGGCAGGGATGAGCAGTTCTTC
v_call: TRBV28; d_call: TRBD1; j_call: TRBJ1-1; clone_size: -; cdr3_length: 15; cdr3_aa: CASSYPDRRNTEAFF; cdr3_nt: TGTGCCAGCAGTTACCCGGACAGGAGGAACACTGAAGCTTTCTTT
v_call: TRBV7-3; d_call: -; j_call: TRBJ2-3; clone_size: -; cdr3_length: 15; cdr3_aa: CASSLTGTITDTQYF; cdr3_nt: TGTGCCAGCAGCTTAACCGGGACCATCACAGATACGCAGTATTTT
v_call: TRBV6-5; d_call: TRBD1; j_call: TRBJ1-2; clone_size: -; cdr3_length: 15; cdr3_aa: CASSNTGASNYGYTF; cdr3_nt: TGTGCCAGCAGTAACACAGGGGCCTCGAACTATGGCTACACCTTC
v_call: TRBV19; d_call: -; j_call: TRBJ1-5; clone_size: few; cdr3_length: 17; cdr3_aa: CASSIVGVGTPNQPQHF; cdr3_nt: TGTGCCAGTAGTATAGTGGGAGTAGGGACGCCCAATCAGCCCCAGCATTTT
v_call: TRBV7-3; d_call: -; j_call: TRBJ1-1; clone_size: -; cdr3_length: 15; cdr3_aa: CASSLGTGLNTEAFF; cdr3_nt: TGTGCCAGCAGCTTAGGAACAGGCCTGAACACTGAAGCTTTCTTT
v_call: TRBV28; d_call: -; j_call: TRBJ1-4; clone_size: once; cdr3_length: 17; cdr3_aa: CASSSSGTGATNEKLFF; cdr3_nt: TGTGCCAGCAGTTCCTCCGGGACCGGTGCAACTAATGAAAAACTGTTTTTT
v_call: TRBV27; d_call: TRBD1; j_call: TRBJ1-1; clone_size: -; cdr3_length: 14; cdr3_aa: CASIKTGQSTEAFF; cdr3_nt: TGTGCCAGCATTAAGACAGGGCAATCTACTGAAGCTTTCTTT
v_call: TRBV2; d_call: -; j_call: TRBJ2-5; clone_size: -; cdr3_length: 11; cdr3_aa: CASNREETQYF; cdr3_nt: TGTGCCAGCAACAGGGAAGAGACCCAGTACTTC
v_call: TRBV5-1; d_call: -; j_call: TRBJ2-7; clone_size: -; cdr3_length: 14; cdr3_aa: CASKVGQTSYEQYF; cdr3_nt: TGCGCCAGCAAGGTAGGACAGACTTCCTACGAGCAGTACTTC
v_call: TRBV7-2; d_call: -; j_call: TRBJ1-5; clone_size: -; cdr3_length: 13; cdr3_aa: CASSLAGGQPQHF; cdr3_nt: TGTGCCAGCAGCTTAGCGGGGGGCCAGCCCCAGCATTTT
v_call: TRBV28; d_call: -; j_call: TRBJ1-6; clone_size: -; cdr3_length: 13; cdr3_aa: CASSRAPGRPLHF; cdr3_nt: TGTGCCAGCAGCCGCGCCCCAGGGAGGCCCCTCCACTTT
v_call: TRBV30; d_call: TRBD1; j_call: TRBJ2-1; clone_size: -; cdr3_length: 11; cdr3_aa: CAIGQGNEQFF; cdr3_nt: TGTGCTATCGGACAGGGCAATGAGCAGTTCTTC
v_call: TRBV18; d_call: -; j_call: TRBJ1-1; clone_size: -; cdr3_length: 14; cdr3_aa: CASSPPGGNTEAFF; cdr3_nt: TGTGCCAGCTCACCTCCGGGAGGAAACACTGAAGCTTTCTTT
v_call: TRBV5-4; d_call: -; j_call: TRBJ1-1; clone_size: -; cdr3_length: 13; cdr3_aa: CASSSDRWTEAFF; cdr3_nt: TGTGCCAGCAGCTCCGACAGGTGGACTGAAGCTTTCTTT
v_call: TRBV6-4; d_call: TRBD1; j_call: TRBJ1-2; clone_size: -; cdr3_length: 15; cdr3_aa: CASSPGQGAVKGYTF; cdr3_nt: TGTGCCAGCAGCCCGGGACAGGGGGCGGTGAAAGGCTACACCTTC
v_call: TRBV5-1; d_call: TRBD2; j_call: TRBJ2-7; clone_size: -; cdr3_length: 14; cdr3_aa: CASSLLAGAYEQYF; cdr3_nt: TGCGCCAGCAGCTTACTAGCGGGAGCCTACGAGCAGTACTTC
v_call: TRBV2; d_call: -; j_call: TRBJ1-1; clone_size: -; cdr3_length: 14; cdr3_aa: CASRRETGNTEAFF; cdr3_nt: TGTGCCAGCAGGAGGGAGACAGGAAACACTGAAGCTTTCTTT
v_call: TRBV6-5; d_call: -; j_call: TRBJ1-1; clone_size: -; cdr3_length: 11; cdr3_aa: CASRRLDEAFF; cdr3_nt: TGTGCCAGCAGGAGACTGGATGAAGCTTTCTTT
v_call: TRBV18; d_call: -; j_call: TRBJ2-7; clone_size: -; cdr3_length: 15; cdr3_aa: CASSQDRRSSYEQYF; cdr3_nt: TGTGCCAGCTCACAAGACAGAAGGAGCTCCTACGAGCAGTACTTC
v_call: TRBV2; d_call: TRBD1; j_call: TRBJ2-7; clone_size: -; cdr3_length: 16; cdr3_aa: CASMSQGTGRSYEQYF; cdr3_nt: TGTGCCAGCATGAGCCAAGGGACAGGCAGGTCCTACGAGCAGTACTTC
v_call: TRBV27; d_call: -; j_call: TRBJ2-6; clone_size: -; cdr3_length: 14; cdr3_aa: CATRVVAGANVLTF; cdr3_nt: TGTGCCACCAGGGTCGTCGCCGGGGCCAACGTCCTGACTTTC
v_call: TRBV2; d_call: -; j_call: TRBJ2-7; clone_size: few; cdr3_length: 13; cdr3_aa: CASRAGRDREQYF; cdr3_nt: TGTGCCAGCCGTGCCGGCAGGGATCGCGAGCAGTACTTC
v_call: TRBV10-3; d_call: -; j_call: TRBJ2-3; clone_size: -; cdr3_length: 12; cdr3_aa: CAISGRTDTQYF; cdr3_nt: TGTGCCATCAGTGGACGCACAGATACGCAGTATTTT
v_call: TRBV25-1; d_call: TRBD1; j_call: TRBJ2-7; clone_size: -; cdr3_length: 14; cdr3_aa: CASSEWDSPGEQYF; cdr3_nt: TGTGCCAGCAGTGAATGGGACAGCCCTGGCGAGCAGTACTTC
v_call: TRBV5-1; d_call: TRBD1; j_call: TRBJ2-7; clone_size: -; cdr3_length: 15; cdr3_aa: CASSLKWQGADEQYF; cdr3_nt: TGCGCCAGCAGCTTGAAGTGGCAGGGGGCCGACGAGCAGTACTTC
v_call: TRBV7-9; d_call: TRBD2; j_call: TRBJ2-7; clone_size: -; cdr3_length: 14; cdr3_aa: CASSLGGRFYEQYF; cdr3_nt: TGTGCCAGCAGCTTAGGCGGGAGGTTCTACGAGCAGTACTTC
v_call: TRBV18; d_call: TRBD1; j_call: TRBJ1-2; clone_size: -; cdr3_length: 13; cdr3_aa: CASSLGTGNGYTF; cdr3_nt: TGTGCCAGCTCACTCGGGACAGGGAATGGCTACACCTTC